Following are 23 T cell receptor beta chains from one sample sequenced in a study of blood T cells in healthy people across ages. A second PCR, run for about 7 to 11 cycles, used a sample-barcoded 5' primer plus a J-beta primer mix. TCRdb fed the 5' RACE reads into MiXCR, producing one record per CDR3 protein. The sample lists hundreds of thousands of distinct CDR3 sequences; 56% were seen once. Sequencing was done on a sample of blood. Source of these receptors: a man aged 35-49 years in good health.

The chain carries TRBV6-2 or TRBV6-3 and TRBJ2-4; D ambiguous. The germline CDR1 and CDR2 sequences are MNHEY and SVGEGT. The CDR3 consists of 11 residues. V was cut by 4 bases and J by 4 bases, with 2 bases left in between. The CDR3 DNA reads as TGTGCCAGCAGTTTTAAAAACATTCAGTACTTC. Translating it yields CASSFKNIQYF.

The gene calls are TRBV11-2 and TRBJ2-1; a possible D gene is TRBD2 (6 bases). In germline, CDR1 is SGHAT, CDR2 FQNNGV. This CDR3 contains 19 residues. V was cut by 1 base and J by 2 bases, with 21 bases left in between. CDR3 sequence: CASSLVVAGGTHTYNEQFF. CDR3 bases: TGTGCCAGCAGCTTAGTCGTTGCGGGCGGGACCCACACCTACAATGAGCAGTTCTTC.

This chain joins TRBV29-1 and TRBJ2-7; no firm D call. Germline-derived CDR1 and CDR2 are SQVTM and ANQGSEA. CDR3 length: 12 residues. V lost 2 bases and J 1 base, leaving 6 bases between the germline ends. The CDR3 region is CSVESQSYEQYF. For the CDR3, the DNA is TGCAGCGTTGAAAGTCAGTCCTACGAGCAGTACTTC.

V is TRBV6-5 and J is TRBJ2-1; D not resolved. From germline, CDR1 is MNHEY and CDR2 SVGAGI. The germline V and J ends were trimmed by 5 bases and 3 bases, with 14 bases remaining between them. The CDR3 sequence is 15 residues long. The CDR3 loop reads CASSPQSRFYNEQFF. The CDR3 coding sequence is TGTGCCAGCAGTCCCCAATCTAGATTCTACAATGAGCAGTTCTTC.

This clonotype was detected a few times. The CDR3 is CASSPPGQSYNEQFF. The CDR3 DNA is TGTGCCAGCAGTCCCCCGGGACAGTCCTACAATGAGCAGTTCTTC. J is TRBJ2-1 and V is TRBV27; 7 positions agree with TRBD1. With V trimmed by 5 bases and J by 1 base, 5 bases remained unmatched. There are 15 residues in the CDR3. From germline, CDR1 is MNHEY and CDR2 SMNVEV (reference sequence).

This clonotype came up a few times. The chain is built from TRBV20-1 and TRBJ2-6, with D unresolved. V lost 6 bases, J lost 0 bases, and 6 bases lay in between. The V gene's germline CDR1 is DFQATT and CDR2 SNEGSKA (reference sequence). The CDR3 extends over 13 amino acids. In DNA form, the CDR3 reads TGCAGTGCGCGGAACTCTGGGGCCAACGTCCTGACTTTC. Protein sequence: CSARNSGANVLTF.

V is TRBV18 and J is TRBJ1-5; 8 nucleotides align to TRBD1. J gave up 7 bases and V 3 bases, and 11 bases lay outside the gene matches. The CDR3 totals 16 residues. The germline CDR1 and CDR2 sequences are KGHSH and LQKENI. CDR3 DNA sequence: TGTGCCAGCTCACCGAAGGGGACAGGCGCGAGGCAGCCCCAGCATTTT. It codes for CASSPKGTGARQPQHF. The full variable domain, completed using reference TRBV18 and TRBJ1-5, is NAGVMQNPRHLVRRRGQEARLRCSPMKGHSHVYWYRQLPEEGLKFMVYLQKENIIDESGMPKERFSAEFPKEGPSILRIQQVVRGDSAAYFCASSPKGTGARQPQHFGDGTRLSIL.

This clonotype was seen a handful of times. The rearrangement uses TRBV15 and TRBJ2-7; D remains unclear. Trimming removed 2 bases at V and 3 bases at J, with 8 bases between. The CDR3 contains 13 residues. The germline V gene has CDR1 LNHNV and CDR2 YYDKDF (reference sequence). CDR3 nucleotide sequence: TGTGCCACCAGCAGAAAAGTTGGCTACGAGCAGTACTTC. This sequence encodes CATSRKVGYEQYF. The full variable domain, rest sourced from reference TRBV15 and TRBJ2-7, is DAMVIQNPRYQVTQFGKPVTLSCSQTLNHNVMYWYQQKSSQAPKLLFHYYDKDFNNEADTPDNFQSRRPNTSFCFLDIRSPGLGDTAMYLCATSRKVGYEQYFGPGTRLTVT.

The chain combines TRBV10-3 with TRBJ2-7; D possibly corresponds to TRBD1 (5 bases). This CDR3 contains 14 residues. Trimming left V 0 bases short and J 6 bases short, with 12 bases between. Germline-derived CDR1 and CDR2 are ENHRY and SYGVKD. CDR3 bases: TGTGCCATCAGTGAGTCGGGTGTCCAGGGCGAGCAGTACTTC. This gives the protein CAISESGVQGEQYF.

V gene TRBV29-1 combines with J gene TRBJ2-3, with D unresolved. Germline assignment: CDR1 SQVTM and CDR2 ANQGSEA. This CDR3 spans 13 amino acids. Trimming stripped 3 bases from V and 1 base from J, with 8 bases between. The CDR3, as DNA: TGCAGCGTTGATTTCCGTGGCACAGATACGCAGTATTTT. It specifies CSVDFRGTDTQYF.

This chain uses TRBV20-1 with TRBJ2-3; 10 bases are shared with TRBD1. From germline, CDR1 is DFQATT and CDR2 SNEGSKA (reference sequence). V shed 2 bases and J 1 base; nucleotides not matched to a gene: 9. This CDR3 spans 17 amino acids. The CDR3 coding sequence is TGCAGTGCTAGACTTACATCGGGACAGGGGCGCACAGATACGCAGTATTTT. It specifies CSARLTSGQGRTDTQYF.

This clonotype turned up a few times. The chain uses TRBV27 and TRBJ2-1; no firm D call. The germline V gene has CDR1 MNHEY and CDR2 SMNVEV (reference sequence). V was cut by 6 bases and J by 1 base, with 16 bases left in between. The length of the CDR3 is 16 residues. CDR3 loop: CASSPPDLVSYNEQFF. CDR3 DNA sequence: TGTGCCAGCAGCCCACCGGACCTGGTTTCCTACAATGAGCAGTTCTTC.

This rearrangement joins TRBV27 to TRBJ2-7; tentative D call: TRBD2 (5 bases). This CDR3 region has 17 residues. Trimming took 5 bases from V and 2 from J, leaving 22 bases between them. The germline CDR1 and CDR2 sequences are MNHEY and SMNVEV (reference sequence). CDR3: CASSPEVRHHPTYEQYF. The DNA of the CDR3 is TGTGCCAGCAGTCCGGAGGTGAGACACCACCCAACCTACGAGCAGTACTTC.

This clonotype was detected a few times. The chain recombines TRBV20-1 with TRBJ2-6, with 11 bases aligning to TRBD1. The CDR3 runs 17 residues. The trim removed 0 bases at V and 3 bases at J, leaving 4 bases unmatched. Germline V gene data show CDR1 as DFQATT and CDR2 as SNEGSKA (reference sequence). CDR3 sequence: CSAREGQGAYGANVLTF. CDR3 DNA sequence: TGCAGTGCTAGAGAAGGACAGGGGGCATATGGGGCCAACGTCCTGACTTTC.

About this clonotype itself: A much larger clone differs by one base, so this may be a read error. The chain couples TRBV6-4 to TRBJ1-2; D ambiguous. CDR3 length: 11 residues. In germline, CDR1 is MRHNA, CDR2 SNTAGT. The CDR3 sequence: CASSDYYGYTF. The CDR3 DNA follows: TGTGCCAGCAGCGACTACTATGGCTACACCTTC.

V is TRBV10-3 and J is TRBJ2-5; 14 bases agree with TRBD2. With 6 bases clipped from V and 4 bases from J, the junction kept 7 bases outside the gene matches. Germline V CDR1 and CDR2: ENHRY, SYGVKD. CDR3 size: 16 residues. The CDR3 reads CAIRRGLAGARETQYF. The CDR3 coding sequence is TGTGCCATCAGGAGGGGACTAGCGGGAGCTCGAGAGACCCAGTACTTC.

V is TRBV10-2 and J is TRBJ2-3, with 7 bases matching TRBD1. The germline V gene encodes CDR1 WSHSY and CDR2 SAAADI. The CDR3 is 15 amino acids. V lost 2 bases and J lost 1; bases outside the gene matches: 3. The DNA for the CDR3 is TGCGCCAGCAGTGAGAACACAGGGGGCACAGATACGCAGTATTTT. This codes for CASSENTGGTDTQYF.

There are a few counts of this clonotype. The rearrangement links TRBV6-5 to TRBJ2-7, with a tentative D call TRBD2 (5 bases). Germline loops: CDR1 MNHEY, CDR2 SVGAGI. V lost 8 bases, J lost 4 bases, and 12 bases lay in between. There are 12 residues in the CDR3. In DNA, the CDR3 is TGTGCCAGCCGGAGAGGGAGATACGAGCAGTACTTC. It specifies CASRRGRYEQYF.

This rearrangement joins TRBV20-1 to TRBJ1-2, with TRBD1 as a possible D gene (5 bases). Between the trimmed V and J ends, which lost 5 bases and 6 bases, there was a span of 13 bases. The CDR3 runs to 12 residues. CDR1 and CDR2 (germline): DFQATT, SNEGSKA (reference sequence). CDR3 protein: CSASGDSDGYTF. The CDR3 DNA reads as TGCAGTGCTTCGGGGGATTCAGATGGCTACACCTTC.

The V call is TRBV7-2, the J call TRBJ1-5; tentative D call: TRBD1 (5 bases). V was shortened by 2 bases and J by 4 bases, with 12 bases between the two germline ends. CDR1 and CDR2 from the germline V gene are SGHTA and FQGNSA. CDR3 length: 15 amino acids. The CDR3 nucleotides are TGTGCCAGCAGCTTACTGGGGGGTGCAAATCAGCCCCAGCATTTT. Protein: CASSLLGGANQPQHF.

The chain couples TRBV27 to TRBJ1-5; weak D call: TRBD1 (6 bases). CDR1 is MNHEY and CDR2 is SMNVEV in the germline V gene (reference sequence). The CDR3 loop spans 15 amino acids. The V and J ends lost 5 bases and 6 bases respectively, with 17 bases between them. The CDR3 DNA reads as TGTGCCAGCAGTACCCAGTCTGAAGGGGGTCAGCCCCAGCATTTT. Translating it yields CASSTQSEGGQPQHF.

The rearrangement joins TRBV2 to TRBJ1-5; D not resolved. Trimming removed 3 bases from V and 3 bases from J, with 9 bases in between. This CDR3 has 14 residues. CDR1 is SNHLY, CDR2 FYNNEI, per germline. The CDR3 here is CASSDPIPNQPQHF. CDR3 nucleotides: TGTGCCAGCAGTGATCCCATACCCAATCAGCCCCAGCATTTT.

In this sample, this clonotype turned up once. The chain employs TRBV29-1 and TRBJ1-2; D gene uncertain. The CDR3 runs 13 residues. In germline, CDR1 is SQVTM, CDR2 ANQGSEA. V lost 7 bases, J lost 4 bases, and 16 bases lay in between. The CDR3 nucleotides read TGCAGCGCCAGTCCCGACAATACCTATGGCTACACCTTC. Amino acids: CSASPDNTYGYTF.